A single sample is the source of the 18 T cell receptor beta chains below, sequenced in a study of cytomegalovirus exposure and HLA in healthy donors. PCR was performed using 60 Vbeta and 13 Jbeta primers. Assay used: immunoSEQ multiplex PCR; TCRdb lists only in-frame clones, some missing. This table has about 140,000 clones, less than 85% appearing once. Sequences were obtained from PBMCs. The receptor source for this set is a woman between 55 and 75 years old in good health and CMV-seropositive.

In this sample, this clone turned up a few times. Other nucleotide sequences in the sample specify the same CDR3. The rearrangement uses TRBV5-4 and TRBJ2-7, with D perhaps TRBD1 (6 bases). The V gene lost 2 bases and the J gene lost 3 bases, with 9 bases spanning the gap. Germline CDR1 is SGHNT and CDR2 is YYREEE (reference sequence). This CDR3 contains 13 residues. For the CDR3, the DNA is TGTGCCAGCAGCTTACAAGGGGGCTACGAGCAGTACTTC. Residues: CASSLQGGYEQYF.

This clone was counted between two and nine times. V gene TRBV29-1 combines with J gene TRBJ1-2; tentative D call: TRBD1 (5 bases). Germline V gene lookup returns CDR1 SQVTM and CDR2 ANQGSEA. Trimming cost V 6 bases and J 5 bases, with 25 bases left between them. The CDR3 runs 16 residues. CDR3 amino acids: CSVPGVPPGLLYGYTF. The CDR3 coding sequence is TGCAGCGTGCCGGGGGTCCCTCCCGGTCTGCTATATGGCTACACCTTC.

This clone was detected once. The chain couples TRBV6-1 to TRBJ2-1; 7 bases line up with TRBD2. The J segment lost 10 bases and the V segment lost 7 bases, leaving 13 bases of the junction unmatched. CDR3 length: 14 residues. CDR1 is MNHNS, CDR2 SASEGT, per germline. CDR3 amino acids: CASMGLAATLEQFF. The CDR3 coding sequence is TGTGCCAGCATGGGGCTAGCGGCGACCCTGGAGCAGTTCTTC.

The rearrangement joins TRBV28 to TRBJ1-5; 9 bases are shared with TRBD1. With V trimmed by 5 bases and J by 6 bases, 8 bases remained unmatched. Germline V gene sequence: CDR1 MDHEN, CDR2 SYDVKM. The CDR3 length is 15 residues. The CDR3: CASSVRTGVIQPQHF. CDR3 nucleotides: TGTGCCAGCAGTGTCAGGACAGGGGTGATTCAGCCCCAGCATTTT.

This clone was detected only a few times. The genes are TRBV5-8 and TRBJ1-2, with 8 bases that match TRBD1. V shed 0 bases, J shed 4 bases, and the junction held 5 bases outside the gene matches. The CDR3 has 15 residues. CDR1 and CDR2 from the germline V gene are SGHTS and YDEGEE. CDR3 in amino acids: CASSLVGGQGYGYTF. DNA of the CDR3: TGTGCCAGCAGCTTGGTTGGAGGACAGGGCTATGGCTACACCTTC.

V is TRBV5-4 and J is TRBJ2-5, with D perhaps matching TRBD1 (8 bases). Germline assignment: CDR1 SGHNT and CDR2 YYREEE (reference sequence). V was pared by 4 bases and J by 4 bases, with 17 bases between. This CDR3 has 15 residues. The CDR3 loop reads CASSPSTGGGETQYF. The CDR3, as DNA: TGTGCCAGCAGCCCCTCCACAGGGGGGGGAGAGACCCAGTACTTC.

In DNA, the CDR3 is TGTGCCAGCAGCCCCGTCTTATCCTCCTACAATGAGCAGTTCTTC. Its translation: CASSPVLSSYNEQFF. This chain joins TRBV6-5 and TRBJ2-1; no clear D. Germline-derived CDR1 and CDR2 are MNHEY and SVGAGI. The V and J ends lost 6 bases and 0 bases respectively, with 12 bases between them. The CDR3 spans 15 residues.

The CDR3 loop is CASRGQVGDTGELFF. DNA for the CDR3: TGTGCCAGCAGAGGACAGGTTGGGGACACCGGGGAGCTGTTTTTT. The chain has TRBV6-1 and TRBJ2-2, with TRBD1 identical over 7 bases. CDR1 and CDR2 (germline): MNHNS, SASEGT. Trimming cost V 6 bases and J 3 bases; bases outside gene matches: 7. There are 15 residues in the CDR3.

A word on this clone: A junction boundary mismatches the germline segment, possibly from a read error. J is TRBJ2-1 and V is TRBV4-1; a weak D match, TRBD2 (5 bases). The CDR3 is 14 amino acids. Germline lookup yields CDR1 MGHRA and CDR2 YSYEKL. The CDR3 sequence: CASSRQQDSTSFLF. DNA for the CDR3: TGCGCCAGCAGTCGCCAGCAAGATAGCACTAGTTTCCTCTTC.

The chain carries TRBV5-1 and TRBJ1-5, with 9 bases fitting TRBD1. Looked up from germline, CDR1 is SGHRS and CDR2 is YFSETQ. V shed 4 bases, J shed 2 bases, and the junction held 4 bases outside the gene matches. The CDR3 runs to 15 residues. This CDR3 is CASSVQGAGNQPQHF. The CDR3 nucleotides are TGCGCCAGCAGCGTACAGGGGGCTGGCAATCAGCCCCAGCATTTT.

The V and J genes are TRBV9 and TRBJ2-1, with 9 bases aligning to TRBD1. Trimming removed 1 base from V and 7 bases from J; junction bases left unmatched: 9. The germline CDR1 and CDR2 sequences are SGDLS and YYNGEE. CDR3 size: 16 residues. The CDR3 DNA reads as TGTGCCAGCAGCGTATCTACCGGGACAGGGCTAAATGAGCAGTTCTTC. Its protein is CASSVSTGTGLNEQFF.

The V and J genes are TRBV5-1 and TRBJ2-1; D may be TRBD1 (6 bases). The V and J ends lost 4 bases and 5 bases respectively, with 10 bases between them. Germline loops: CDR1 SGHRS, CDR2 YFSETQ. The CDR3 length is 13 residues. The CDR3 loop reads CASSIGQNNEQFF. CDR3 nucleotide sequence: TGCGCCAGCAGCATAGGACAGAACAATGAGCAGTTCTTC.

The chain uses TRBV7-9 and TRBJ1-4, with 10 bases fitting TRBD1. The CDR3 length is 17 residues. The germline CDR1 and CDR2 sequences are SEHNR and FQNEAQ (reference sequence). V shed 5 bases, J shed 7 bases, and the junction held 13 bases outside the gene matches. CDR3 sequence reads: CASSASDRGRLGEKLFF. The CDR3, as DNA: TGTGCCAGCAGCGCGAGCGACAGGGGGCGGTTGGGTGAAAAACTGTTTTTT.

This chain connects TRBV2 to TRBJ2-5; 9 bases agree with TRBD2. V was clipped by 2 bases and J by 6 bases; unmatched bases: 13. Germline V gives CDR1 SNHLY, CDR2 FYNNEI. This CDR3 has 17 amino acids. The CDR3 DNA follows: TGTGCCAGCAGTGAACTCCGGGGGCTAGCGGGACAAAAGACCCAGTACTTC. It specifies CASSELRGLAGQKTQYF.

A remark on this clone: Other DNA variants within this sample encode the same CDR3. V usage is TRBV9 and J usage is TRBJ2-2, with TRBD2 as a possible D gene (6 bases). The germline V and J ends were trimmed by 0 bases and 4 bases, with 7 bases remaining between them. Germline CDR1 is SGDLS and CDR2 is YYNGEE. CDR3 size: 14 residues. As DNA, the CDR3 is TGTGCCAGCAGCGTAGCGGGGGTCACCGGGGAGCTGTTTTTT. Residues: CASSVAGVTGELFF. Complete variable domain (other parts from reference TRBV9 and TRBJ2-2): DSGVTQTPKHLITATGQRVTLRCSPRSGDLSVYWYQQSLDQGLQFLIQYYNGEERAKGNILERFSAQQFPDLHSELNLSSLELGDSALYFCASSVAGVTGELFFGEGSRLTVL.

The CDR3 reads CATKQADLYEQYF. The CDR3 DNA reads as TGTGCCACAAAACAGGCGGACCTCTACGAGCAGTACTTC. The V gene is TRBV27, the J gene TRBJ2-7, with D maybe TRBD1 (5 bases). The V end was cut by 10 bases, the J end by 3 bases, with 16 bases between. This CDR3 comprises 13 residues. Germline V gene sequence: CDR1 MNHEY, CDR2 SMNVEV (reference sequence).

This chain joins TRBV19 and TRBJ1-1; D ambiguous. Trimming took 5 bases from V and 5 from J, leaving 12 bases between them. The CDR3 loop spans 13 amino acids. Germline CDR1 reads LNHDA; CDR2 reads SQIVND (reference sequence). Written as DNA, the CDR3 is TGTGCCAGTAGTCGGGGAGTACAAACTGAAGCTTTCTTT. Its translation is CASSRGVQTEAFF.

The chain recombines TRBV27 with TRBJ1-6, with TRBD1 matching 8 bases. Germline V CDR1 and CDR2: MNHEY, SMNVEV (reference sequence). After removal of 5 bases from V and 8 bases from J, the junction contained 8 bases not matched to a gene. The CDR3 totals 15 residues. CDR3 in DNA: TGTGCCAGCAGTGCCGGACAGGGATGGGATTCACCCCTCCACTTT. Translation: CASSAGQGWDSPLHF.